This TCR beta chain stems from a study of early T cells in non-severe SARS-CoV-2 infection. The germline gives CDR1 MNHEY, CDR2 SMNVEV (reference sequence). The V segment lost 2 bases and the J segment 3 bases; nucleotides outside the gene matches: 8. This CDR3 has 17 amino acids. Using its own MiXCR run on the 5' RACE reads, TCRdb lists one record per CDR3 protein. The table includes tens of thousands of distinct CDR3 sequences, around 5% detected once. What was sequenced was whole blood. This TCR was sampled from an adult who was a healthcare worker with PCR-confirmed SARS-CoV-2 infection or an uninfected control (not recorded which). This chain joins TRBV27 and TRBJ2-1, with 9 bases matching TRBD2. In DNA, the CDR3 is TGTGCCAGCAGTTTAATTGGACTAGCGACCCTCTACAATGAGCAGTTCTTC. Translating it yields CASSLIGLATLYNEQFF.